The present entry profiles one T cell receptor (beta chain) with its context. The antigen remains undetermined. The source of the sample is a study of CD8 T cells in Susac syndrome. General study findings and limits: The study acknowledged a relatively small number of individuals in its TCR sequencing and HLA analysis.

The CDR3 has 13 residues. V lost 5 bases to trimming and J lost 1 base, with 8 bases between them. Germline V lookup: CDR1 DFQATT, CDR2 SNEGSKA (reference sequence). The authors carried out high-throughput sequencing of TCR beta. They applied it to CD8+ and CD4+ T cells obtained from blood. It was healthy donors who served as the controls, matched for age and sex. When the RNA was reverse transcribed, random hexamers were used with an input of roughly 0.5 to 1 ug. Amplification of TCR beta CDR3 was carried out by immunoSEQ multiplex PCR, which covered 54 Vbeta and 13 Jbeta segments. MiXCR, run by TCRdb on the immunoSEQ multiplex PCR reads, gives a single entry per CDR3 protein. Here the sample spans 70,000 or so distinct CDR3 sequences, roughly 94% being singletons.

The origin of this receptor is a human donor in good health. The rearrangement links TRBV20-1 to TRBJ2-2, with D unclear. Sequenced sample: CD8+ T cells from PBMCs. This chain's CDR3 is CSADDQNTGELFF. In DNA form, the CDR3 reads TGCAGTGCTGACGACCAGAACACCGGGGAGCTGTTTTTT.